The 26 T cell receptor beta chains below all came from one sample that was sequenced in a study of identical twins. TCRdb reprocessed the 5' RACE reads via MiXCR and lists one record per CDR3 protein. The table has some 1,700,000 distinct CDR3 sequences, about 30% seen once; the top ten hold about 0.27%. Sequenced: cord blood. The receptors were gathered from a newborn girl in good health.

This clonotype was recorded at least ten times. The CDR3 DNA reads TGTGCCATCAGTGACCAAGAGACCCAGTACTTC. Translated, it gives CAISDQETQYF. V and J are TRBV10-3 and TRBJ2-5; D is ambiguous. This CDR3 comprises 11 residues. Per germline, CDR1 ENHRY and CDR2 SYGVKD. The V gene lost 3 bases and the J gene lost 1 base, with 0 bases spanning the gap.

Worth noting for this clonotype: One end of the junction does not line up with germline, which may come from a read error. The chain uses TRBV7-9 and TRBJ2-3; maybe TRBD2 (7 bases). The CDR3 contains 15 residues. Per the germline V gene, CDR1 is SEHNR and CDR2 is FQNEAQ (reference sequence). CDR3 region: CASSPSSGDTGTQYF. The DNA for the CDR3 is TGTGCCAGCAGCCCAAGCAGCGGGGACACAGGTACGCAGTATTTT.

This clonotype was counted between two and nine times. J is TRBJ2-1 and V is TRBV10-3; tentatively, D is TRBD2 (5 bases). V lost 0 bases to trimming and J lost 7 bases, with 13 bases between them. CDR3 length: 15 amino acids. Germline assignment: CDR1 ENHRY and CDR2 SYGVKD. The chain's CDR3 is CAISESDSTGNEQFF. The CDR3 DNA follows: TGTGCCATCAGTGAGTCAGACTCAACGGGAAATGAGCAGTTCTTC.

This clonotype has more than one count but fewer than ten. The chain has TRBV5-1 and TRBJ1-1, with 11 bases aligning to TRBD1. The CDR3 covers 17 residues. Germline lookup yields CDR1 SGHRS and CDR2 YFSETQ. Unmatched junction bases numbered 11, after V lost 4 bases and J lost 3 bases. The CDR3 DNA is TGCGCCAGCAGCGCCGGGACAGGGGGATTTGCAGACACTGAAGCTTTCTTT. Its translation: CASSAGTGGFADTEAFF. The variable domain in full, completed from reference TRBV5-1 and TRBJ1-1, reads KAGVTQTPRYLIKTRGQQVTLSCSPISGHRSVSWYQQTPGQGLQFLFEYFSETQRNKGNFPGRFSGRQFSNSRSEMNVSTLELGDSALYLCASSAGTGGFADTEAFFGQGTRLTVV.

At least ten counts were recorded for this clonotype. The chain has TRBV20-1 and TRBJ2-3; 7 nucleotides align to TRBD2. Per germline, CDR1 DFQATT and CDR2 SNEGSKA (reference sequence). This CDR3 has 14 residues. Trimming took 8 bases from V and 0 from J; bases not matched to a gene: 8. The CDR3, as DNA: TGCAGTCCTTCCGATAGCGGGAGCACAGATACGCAGTATTTT. It is translated as CSPSDSGSTDTQYF.

The chain carries TRBV20-1 and TRBJ2-7, with D unclear. Between the trimmed V and J ends, which lost 2 bases and 3 bases, there was a span of 8 bases. Germline V lookup: CDR1 DFQATT, CDR2 SNEGSKA (reference sequence). The CDR3 contains 12 residues. The CDR3 spells CSARIASYEQYF. In DNA form, the CDR3 reads TGCAGTGCTAGAATTGCGAGCTACGAGCAGTACTTC.

This chain connects TRBV20-1 to TRBJ2-3; no definite D call. Germline lookup yields CDR1 DFQATT and CDR2 SNEGSKA (reference sequence). Trimming shortened V by 3 bases and J by 1 base, and 14 bases separated the two germline ends. CDR3 size: 15 residues. CDR3 coding DNA: TGCAGTGCTAGTTGGTCAGATCGTGGCACAGATACGCAGTATTTT. Translation gives CSASWSDRGTDTQYF.

This chain joins TRBV2 and TRBJ1-1; perhaps TRBD1 as D (6 bases). This CDR3 is 14 amino acids long. The V end lost 2 bases, the J end lost 1 base, and 8 bases lay between the germline ends. Germline values: CDR1 SNHLY, CDR2 FYNNEI. The CDR3 region has the DNA TGTGCCAGCAGTGAACAGGGGAGGAACACTGAAGCTTTCTTT. Amino acids: CASSEQGRNTEAFF.

This clonotype was recorded a few times. The chain couples TRBV3-1 to TRBJ2-1; TRBD2 aligns across 12 bases. Per germline, CDR1 LGHDT and CDR2 YNNKEL (reference sequence). With V trimmed by 3 bases and J by 6 bases, 9 bases remained unmatched. The CDR3 totals 17 residues. This CDR3 reads CASSQGQGLAGRNEQFF. As DNA, the CDR3 is TGTGCCAGCAGCCAGGGGCAGGGACTAGCGGGTCGCAATGAGCAGTTCTTC.

This clonotype came up a few times. The V gene is TRBV3-1, the J gene TRBJ1-1; D uncertain. V was cut by 7 bases and J by 0 bases, with 9 bases left in between. From germline, CDR1 is LGHDT and CDR2 YNNKEL (reference sequence). The CDR3 has 13 amino acids. In nucleotides, the CDR3 is TGTGCCAGCACCCAGAAATTGAACACTGAAGCTTTCTTT. Protein sequence: CASTQKLNTEAFF. The complete variable domain, with remaining parts taken from reference TRBV3-1 and TRBJ1-1, reads DTAVSQTPKYLVTQMGNDKSIKCEQNLGHDTMYWYKQDSKKFLKIMFSYNNKELIINETVPNRFSPKSPDKAHLNLHINSLELGDSAVYFCASTQKLNTEAFFGQGTRLTVV.

CDR3 loop: CASSSQAGVRNEQYF. In nucleotides, the CDR3 is TGTGCCAGCAGTTCTCAAGCGGGAGTCAGGAATGAGCAGTACTTC. The chain joins TRBV27 to TRBJ2-1; 8 bases agree with TRBD2. The end of the DNA fits TRBJ2-7 better, so the J call may be wrong. CDR1 is MNHEY, CDR2 SMNVEV, per germline (reference sequence). CDR3 length: 15 amino acids.

The rearrangement links TRBV3-1 to TRBJ2-1; possibly TRBD2 for D (5 bases). The V end lost 3 bases, the J end lost 6 bases, and 12 bases lay between the germline ends. CDR1 LGHDT and CDR2 YNNKEL come from the germline V gene (reference sequence). The CDR3 loop spans 14 amino acids. The CDR3 coding sequence is TGTGCCAGCAGCCATTACGGGGTCCCCAATGAGCAGTTCTTC. This sequence encodes CASSHYGVPNEQFF.

The rearrangement joins TRBV3-1 to TRBJ2-5, with 10 bases lining up with TRBD2. This CDR3 has 17 amino acids. Germline V gives CDR1 LGHDT, CDR2 YNNKEL (reference sequence). Losses at the gene ends were 1 base for V and 11 bases for J; bases not matched to a gene: 16. The CDR3 reads CASSQVKLAGFVDEQYF. The CDR3 DNA reads as TGTGCCAGCAGCCAAGTAAAACTAGCGGGATTCGTCGATGAGCAGTACTTC.

This clonotype came up a few times. The V call is TRBV18, the J call TRBJ2-7; no definite D call. In germline, CDR1 is KGHSH, CDR2 LQKENI. The CDR3 totals 16 residues. V was trimmed by 0 bases and J by 2 bases, leaving 14 bases between them. CDR3 bases: TGTGCCAGCTCACCACCTCCCTGGGATCTTACCTACGAGCAGTACTTC. Translated, it gives CASSPPPWDLTYEQYF.

The V and J genes are TRBV20-1 and TRBJ1-5, with D possibly TRBD1 on 5 matching bases. V lost 6 bases to trimming and J lost 1 base, with 19 bases between them. The CDR3 contains 16 residues. Per the germline V gene, CDR1 is DFQATT and CDR2 is SNEGSKA (reference sequence). CDR3 nucleotides: TGCAGTGCGAGACGGGGGGGTCATTGGAGCAATCAGCCCCAGCATTTT. Its protein product is CSARRGGHWSNQPQHF.

The chain is built from TRBV2 and TRBJ1-6, with 8 bases matching TRBD1. With 7 bases clipped from V and 7 bases from J, the junction kept 9 bases outside the gene matches. The CDR3 runs to 15 residues. From germline, CDR1 is SNHLY and CDR2 FYNNEI. The CDR3 region is CASIEAGGQNSPLHF. DNA for the CDR3: TGTGCCAGCATTGAGGCAGGGGGCCAGAATTCACCCCTCCACTTT. Full variable domain (rest looked up from reference TRBV2 and TRBJ1-6): EPEVTQTPSHQVTQMGQEVILRCVPISNHLYFYWYRQILGQKVEFLVSFYNNEISEKSEIFDDQFSVERPDGSNFTLKIRSTKLEDSAMYFCASIEAGGQNSPLHFGNGTRLTVT.

CDR3 residues: CASSQENLAVAREQFF. DNA for the CDR3: TGTGCCAGCAGCCAAGAAAACCTAGCGGTGGCTAGGGAGCAGTTCTTC. The chain joins TRBV3-1 to TRBJ2-1, with TRBD2 identical over 7 bases. Germline assignment: CDR1 LGHDT and CDR2 YNNKEL (reference sequence). Trimming took 0 bases from V and 10 from J; bases not matched to a gene: 12. This CDR3 has 16 residues.

This clonotype was counted a few times. The rearrangement links TRBV2 to TRBJ1-2; D call uncertain. The germline V and J ends were trimmed by 2 bases and 4 bases, with 5 bases remaining between them. Germline-derived CDR1 and CDR2 are SNHLY and FYNNEI. The CDR3 runs 12 residues. The CDR3 nucleotides read TGTGCCAGCAGTGAACAGTTCTATGGCTACACCTTC. Translating gives CASSEQFYGYTF.

The table lists this clonotype with a few counts. The chain links TRBV20-1 to TRBJ1-4; tentatively, D is TRBD1 (6 bases). The V gene lost 6 bases and the J gene lost 8 bases, with 16 bases spanning the gap. The CDR3 consists of 13 residues. Germline V gene data show CDR1 as DFQATT and CDR2 as SNEGSKA (reference sequence). The CDR3 bases are TGCAGTGCCCGGGGGGCTCAGGGGGAAAAACTGTTTTTT. This encodes CSARGAQGEKLFF.

This clonotype was detected a few times. The rearrangement links TRBV27 to TRBJ2-3, with 7 positions matching TRBD1. Unmatched junction bases numbered 13, after V lost 8 bases and J lost 5 bases. Germline V CDR1 and CDR2: MNHEY, SMNVEV (reference sequence). The length of the CDR3 is 15 residues. The CDR3 here is CASGLLSQGKDTQYF. In nucleotides, the CDR3 is TGTGCCAGCGGGTTACTCTCACAGGGGAAAGATACGCAGTATTTT.

V and J are TRBV20-1 and TRBJ1-1; D gene unclear. CDR3 length: 13 amino acids. Trimming took 2 bases from V and 4 from J, leaving 11 bases between them. In germline, CDR1 is DFQATT, CDR2 SNEGSKA (reference sequence). As DNA, the CDR3 is TGCAGTGCTAGAAGCCAGCGGGGCACTGAAGCTTTCTTT. This codes for CSARSQRGTEAFF.

V is TRBV20-1 and J is TRBJ1-1, with 8 bases lining up with TRBD1. With 5 bases clipped from V and 1 base from J, the junction kept 6 bases outside the gene matches. Germline V gene sequence: CDR1 DFQATT, CDR2 SNEGSKA (reference sequence). The CDR3 has 14 amino acids. This chain's CDR3 is CSALFGQGNTEAFF. DNA for the CDR3: TGCAGTGCTCTGTTTGGACAGGGGAACACTGAAGCTTTCTTT.

This chain links TRBV6-4 with TRBJ1-4; D is perhaps TRBD1 (6 bases). Trimming stripped 4 bases from V and 3 bases from J, with 15 bases between. CDR1 and CDR2 (germline): MRHNA, SNTAGT. CDR3 length: 16 residues. The CDR3 spells CASSVPVTGSNEKLFF. The CDR3 DNA reads TGTGCCAGCAGTGTTCCCGTAACAGGGTCTAATGAAAAACTGTTTTTT.

This clonotype was seen at least ten times. The chain combines TRBV10-3 with TRBJ2-1; D not resolved. The V and J ends lost 2 bases and 7 bases respectively, with 3 bases between them. The CDR3 is made up of 11 amino acids. The germline V gene has CDR1 ENHRY and CDR2 SYGVKD. For the CDR3, the DNA is TGTGCCATCAGTGAGGGGAATGAGCAGTTCTTC. This codes for CAISEGNEQFF.

The J gene is TRBJ1-1, the V gene TRBV27, with TRBD1 matching over 9 bases. CDR3 length: 17 residues. The V gene end was trimmed by 6 bases and the J gene end by 3 bases; junction bases not matched to a gene: 14. The germline CDR1 and CDR2 sequences are MNHEY and SMNVEV (reference sequence). CDR3 loop: CASSTWDREGPHTEAFF. The CDR3 bases are TGTGCCAGCAGCACCTGGGACAGGGAGGGTCCTCACACTGAAGCTTTCTTT.

V gene TRBV2 combines with J gene TRBJ2-3, with D possibly TRBD2 on 5 matching bases. The CDR3 runs 16 residues. V lost 2 bases and J 7 bases, leaving 19 bases between the germline ends. Germline CDR1 is SNHLY and CDR2 is FYNNEI. Here the CDR3 reads CASSELTAVAVNTQYF. CDR3 sequence (DNA): TGTGCCAGCAGTGAACTTACAGCGGTGGCGGTGAATACGCAGTATTTT.